The source of this TCR beta chain is a study of T cell repertoires in cytomegalovirus infection. Points on this clonotype: Its antigen is not known.

TCRdb passed the reads through MiXCR, listing each CDR3 protein once. The sample has roughly 70,000 distinct CDR3 sequences, 20% to 25% seen once. V was shortened by 3 bases and J by 4 bases, with 9 bases between the two germline ends. The length of the CDR3 is 14 residues. The germline CDR1 and CDR2 sequences are MDHEN and SYDVKM. This sequence was found in a human donor in good health (CMV status not recorded). Some clones in this sample may be carry-over from other donors' samples. This material consisted of CD8+ T cells from cultured PBMCs, taken from culture after CMV antigen stimulation. The rearrangement links TRBV28 to TRBJ1-4, with no clear D. CDR3 in amino acids: CASSFKRYNEKLFF. The CDR3 DNA sequence: TGTGCCAGCAGTTTCAAGAGATATAATGAAAAACTGTTTTTT.